A selection of T cell receptor beta chains follows, all from one sample in a study of blood T cell repertoires in COVID-19. Here immunoSEQ multiplex PCR was the method, and the copy in TCRdb shows in-frame clones only, minus some. This sample has a few hundred thousand clones, with roughly 85% found just once. Material: peripheral blood. The receptors come from a human donor in a cohort sampled during active COVID-19. The CDR3 runs from the conserved cysteine through the conserved F or W. The D gene is left open where the match is weak. Expanded clones get a size class; other rows say once, few or many, or leave the size out.

J gene	D gene	clone size	V gene	CDR3 DNA	CDR3 protein
TRBJ2-3	NA	NA	TRBV5-6	TGTGCCAGCAGCCTAGTTAACCCTAGCACAGATACGCAGTATTTT	CASSLVNPSTDTQYF
TRBJ1-3	NA	NA	TRBV10-3	TGTGCCACGAACCGCCAACAGAGCTCTGGAAACACCATATATTTT	CATNRQQSSGNTIYF
TRBJ2-1	NA	NA	TRBV18	TGTGCCAGCTCACCACGGGGAGCGGGTAACTACAATGAGCAGTTCTTC	CASSPRGAGNYNEQFF
TRBJ1-1	TRBD1	NA	TRBV4-1	TGCGCCAGCAGCTTACAGGGGGCGTACACTGAAGCTTTCTTT	CASSLQGAYTEAFF
TRBJ2-1	NA	few	TRBV6-6	TGTGCCAGCAGTTACTCGGAGGGTCTCGGGCAGTTCTTC	CASSYSEGLGQFF
TRBJ1-3	NA	NA	TRBV18	TGTGCCAGCTCACACGTGTCACTGCGGGCTGGAAACACCATATATTTT	CASSHVSLRAGNTIYF
TRBJ1-2	NA	many	TRBV6-2/TRBV6-3	TGTGCCAGCAGTTACTCGACCTACAGGGAGCCTAGCTATGGCTACACCTTC	CASSYSTYREPSYGYTF
TRBJ2-2	NA	NA	TRBV5-6	TGTGCCAGCAGCTCAGGGTCCACCGGGGAGCTGTTTTTT	CASSSGSTGELFF
TRBJ1-1	NA	NA	TRBV6-5	TGTGCCATAAGAGCCGGACAGACTGCTTTCTTT	CAIRAGQTAFF
TRBJ1-2	TRBD1	NA	TRBV27	TGTGCCAGCAGTCGCGGACAGGGAGGCTATGGCTACACCTTC	CASSRGQGGYGYTF
TRBJ1-1	NA	few	TRBV2	TGTGCCAGCAGGAGGTTAAAGTACGCTTTCTTT	CASRRLKYAFF
TRBJ1-2	TRBD1	many	TRBV29-1	TGCAGCGTTGAAACGGACAGGGGGTATGGCTACACCTTC	CSVETDRGYGYTF
TRBJ1-1	NA	NA	TRBV7-9	TGTGCCAGCAGCCGACAGAGCACTGAAGCTTTCTTT	CASSRQSTEAFF
TRBJ1-1	NA	NA	TRBV29-1	TGCAGCGTATCGAAGGGGGAGCACACTGAAGCTTTCTTT	CSVSKGEHTEAFF
TRBJ1-4	TRBD1	NA	TRBV5-1	TGCGCCAGCAGCTTGGAGGGGACAGGGGCGGGATGGAAAAAACTGTTTTTT	CASSLEGTGAGWKKLFF
TRBJ1-1	NA	NA	TRBV5-4	TGTGCCAGCAGCACGAGGATGAACACTGAAGCTTTCTTT	CASSTRMNTEAFF
TRBJ1-2	TRBD1	few	TRBV19	TGTGCCAGTAGTATAGGATCCGGGACAGACTACTATGGCTACACCTTC	CASSIGSGTDYYGYTF
TRBJ2-6	NA	NA	TRBV7-9	TGTGCCAGCAGCCGTAGCGCTGCTGGGGCCAACGTCCTGACTTTC	CASSRSAAGANVLTF
TRBJ1-5	NA	NA	TRBV24-1	TGTGCCACCAGTGATTTCGGACATAATCAGCCCCAGCATTTT	CATSDFGHNQPQHF
TRBJ1-4	NA	NA	TRBV7-6	TGTGCCAGCAGCTTATCGCAGGGAATGACTAATGAAAAACTGTTTTTT	CASSLSQGMTNEKLFF
TRBJ2-7	TRBD1	few	TRBV5-6	TGTGCCAGCAGCCCAGGGGGTATCCCCTACGAGCAGTACTTC	CASSPGGIPYEQYF
TRBJ2-1	TRBD1	NA	TRBV5-1	TGCGCCAGCAGCAAAGGACAGGGGGACTACAATGAGCAGTTCTTC	CASSKGQGDYNEQFF
TRBJ2-7	NA	NA	TRBV14	TGTGCCAGCAGCCGACCTAACAGGGACGAGCAGTACTTC	CASSRPNRDEQYF
TRBJ1-2	NA	few	TRBV5-1	TGCGCCAGCAGCTTGGGGCGGGACTATGGCTACACCTTC	CASSLGRDYGYTF
TRBJ1-2	NA	NA	TRBV9	TGTGCCAGCAGCGACACCGGGGGTTACTTTGGCTACACCTTC	CASSDTGGYFGYTF
TRBJ1-1	NA	NA	TRBV10-3	TGTGCCATCGGCGCGGGGAGGAACACTGAAGCTTTCTTT	CAIGAGRNTEAFF
TRBJ2-7	NA	NA	TRBV29-1	TGCAGCGGAGGAAAAACCTACGAGCAGTACTTC	CSGGKTYEQYF